The 17 T cell receptor beta chains listed next were all sequenced from one sample in a study of yellow fever vaccine responses in identical twins listed by TCRdb under 2018. The library was prepared using RT-PCR. The sample was run on an Illumina HiSeq 2500. Using fastp trimming at Q25 and MiXCR clonotype assembly, TCRdb reanalyzed the public sequencing data and kept in-frame beta chains. Rows are unified per CDR3 protein, each entry keeping the most common DNA and genes. For this sample the table gives roughly 630 distinct CDR3 sequences, of which around four fifths were detected only once. Together, the top ten hold approximately 24% of the sample. This sample comprised T cells from blood (PBMCs), unsorted or a sorted subset (not recorded which), obtained before or after yellow fever vaccination (not recorded which). The receptors here all came from a female donor who received the yellow fever vaccine.

CDR3 DNA sequence: TGTGCCAGCAGCTTAGACTATGGCTACACCTTC. It yields the protein CASSLDYGYTF. The chain is built from TRBV7-2 and TRBJ1-2; the D is unclear. The V end lost 1 base, the J end lost 3 bases, and 0 bases lay between the germline ends. CDR1 SGHTA and CDR2 FQGNSA come from the germline V gene. The CDR3 runs to 11 residues.

The rearrangement joins TRBV7-3 to TRBJ2-7; D remains unclear. V dropped 0 bases and J dropped 0 bases, with 6 bases sitting between them. CDR3 length: 14 amino acids. Germline assignment: CDR1 SGHTA and CDR2 FQGTGA. CDR3 residues: CASSLTRSSYEQYV. The CDR3 DNA reads as TGTGCCAGCAGCTTAACAAGGAGCTCCTACGAGCAGTACGTC.

The genes are TRBV29-1 and TRBJ2-3, with 8 bases aligning to TRBD2. The CDR3 spans 15 residues. CDR1 is SQVTM and CDR2 is ANQGSEA in the germline V gene. Losses at the gene ends were 2 bases for V and 5 bases for J; bases not matched to a gene: 9. CDR3 sequence: CSVEPTSARGDTQYF. CDR3 DNA: TGCAGCGTTGAACCGACTAGCGCTAGGGGAGATACGCAGTATTTT.

The chain couples TRBV2 to TRBJ1-6; no clear D gene. The CDR3 loop spans 12 amino acids. Trimming shortened V by 3 bases and J by 7 bases, and 4 bases separated the two germline ends. The V gene's germline CDR1 is SNHLY and CDR2 FYNNEI. CDR3 protein: CASSDKNSPLHF. CDR3 nucleotide sequence: TGTGCCAGCAGTGACAAAAATTCACCCCTCCACTTT.

This chain uses TRBV5-1 with TRBJ2-7; TRBD2 aligns across 9 bases. Germline-derived CDR1 and CDR2 are SGHRS and YFSETQ. V was pared by 0 bases and J by 4 bases, with 5 bases of the junction left unmatched. CDR3 length: 15 amino acids. CDR3 in amino acids: CASSLGTSDAYEQYF. DNA of the CDR3: TGCGCCAGCAGCTTGGGGACTAGCGATGCATACGAGCAGTACTTC.

This chain uses TRBV6-2 or TRBV6-3 with TRBJ1-5; no clear D gene. CDR3 size: 13 residues. V lost 3 bases to trimming and J lost 2 bases, with 5 bases between them. Germline CDR1 reads MNHEY; CDR2 reads SVGEGT. CDR3 DNA sequence: TGTGCCAGCAGTTATGCCCGCAATCAGCCCCAGCATTTT. It is translated as CASSYARNQPQHF.

This clonotype was recorded once. The rearrangement joins TRBV24-1 to TRBJ2-1; D gene unclear. Germline CDR1 reads KGHDR; CDR2 reads SFDVKD. V was trimmed by 5 bases and J by 4 bases, leaving 2 bases between them. The CDR3 is 11 amino acids. The CDR3 here is CATSGYNEQFF. The CDR3 coding sequence is TGTGCCACCAGTGGTTACAATGAGCAGTTCTTC.

In its sample, this clonotype was seen a few times. The chain couples TRBV10-1 to TRBJ1-6; the D is unclear. Trimming cost V 0 bases and J 14 bases, with 14 bases left between them. Looked up from germline, CDR1 is WNHNN and CDR2 is SYGVQD (reference sequence). The CDR3 covers 14 residues. CDR3 in amino acids: CASSESTAALTLHF. The CDR3 DNA follows: TGCGCCAGCAGTGAGTCGACGGCGGCGTTGACCCTCCACTTT.

This chain joins TRBV4-1 and TRBJ1-2; D is possibly TRBD1 (5 bases). V was clipped by 1 base and J by 7 bases, with 7 bases between them. Looked up from germline, CDR1 is MGHRA and CDR2 is YSYEKL. This CDR3 region has 12 residues. CDR3 loop: CASSQGGSGYTF. CDR3 in DNA: TGCGCCAGCAGCCAAGGGGGCTCTGGCTACACCTTC.

This chain uses TRBV12-3 or TRBV12-4 with TRBJ2-3; TRBD2 is a possible D gene (6 bases). V was trimmed by 5 bases and J by 4 bases, leaving 10 bases between them. This CDR3 contains 13 residues. CDR3 in amino acids: CASSSGRADTQYF. The DNA of the CDR3 is TGTGCCAGCAGTAGCGGGCGGGCAGATACGCAGTATTTT.

The gene calls are TRBV6-1 and TRBJ1-2, with TRBD1 matching over 8 bases. The length of the CDR3 is 13 residues. Germline lookup yields CDR1 MNHNS and CDR2 SASEGT. The V and J ends lost 6 bases and 7 bases, in that order; junction bases with no gene match: 7. CDR3 loop: CASRMQGAVGYTF. Here the CDR3 DNA reads TGTGCCAGCAGGATGCAGGGGGCGGTTGGCTACACCTTC.

The rearrangement joins TRBV11-1 to TRBJ2-1, with 10 bases matching TRBD1. This CDR3 is 15 amino acids long. The germline CDR1 and CDR2 sequences are SGHAT and FQDESV (reference sequence). With V trimmed by 5 bases and J by 6 bases, 7 bases remained unmatched. The CDR3 sequence is CASSPRDRGGNEQFF. DNA of the CDR3: TGTGCCAGCAGCCCCCGGGACAGGGGTGGCAATGAGCAGTTCTTC.

J is TRBJ2-1 and V is TRBV20-1, with D perhaps TRBD2 (5 bases). Trimming took 1 base from V and 7 from J, leaving 11 bases between them. Germline V gives CDR1 DFQATT, CDR2 SNEGSKA (reference sequence). The CDR3 totals 13 residues. The CDR3 nucleotides are TGCAGTGCTAGAGTATCGGGGTGGAATGAGCAGTTCTTC. Its protein is CSARVSGWNEQFF.

This chain uses TRBV11-2 with TRBJ1-5; no clear D gene. V was cut by 5 bases and J by 1 base, with 6 bases left in between. This CDR3 is built from 13 residues. Germline V gene data show CDR1 as SGHAT and CDR2 as FQNNGV. The CDR3 bases are TGTGCCAGCAGCCGAGTCAGCAATCAGCCCCAGCATTTT. Its protein product is CASSRVSNQPQHF.

This clonotype was picked up one time. The rearrangement links TRBV13 to TRBJ2-5; D is unclear. There are 17 residues in the CDR3. Trimming cost V 6 bases and J 2 bases, with 22 bases left between them. CDR1 and CDR2 from the germline V gene are PRHDT and FYEKMQ (reference sequence). The chain's CDR3 is CASRGRRTVLGQETQYF. The CDR3, as DNA: TGTGCCAGCAGGGGCCGGCGTACCGTCCTGGGGCAAGAGACCCAGTACTTC.

The V and J genes are TRBV5-4 and TRBJ2-1, with D perhaps TRBD2 (5 bases). There are 15 residues in the CDR3. In germline, CDR1 is SGHNT, CDR2 YYREEE (reference sequence). V was cut by 0 bases and J by 6 bases, with 13 bases left in between. The CDR3 loop is CASSLGTFRGNEQFF. Here the CDR3 DNA reads TGTGCCAGCAGCTTGGGGACTTTCCGTGGCAATGAGCAGTTCTTC.

J is TRBJ2-5 and V is TRBV7-4; D is undetermined. The germline gives CDR1 SGHVT, CDR2 SQSDAQ. Deletions cut 7 bases from V and 5 bases from J, with 14 bases between. CDR3 length: 13 amino acids. The CDR3 loop reads CASNPGPWETQYF. CDR3 DNA sequence: TGTGCCAGCAACCCCGGTCCGTGGGAGACCCAGTACTTC.